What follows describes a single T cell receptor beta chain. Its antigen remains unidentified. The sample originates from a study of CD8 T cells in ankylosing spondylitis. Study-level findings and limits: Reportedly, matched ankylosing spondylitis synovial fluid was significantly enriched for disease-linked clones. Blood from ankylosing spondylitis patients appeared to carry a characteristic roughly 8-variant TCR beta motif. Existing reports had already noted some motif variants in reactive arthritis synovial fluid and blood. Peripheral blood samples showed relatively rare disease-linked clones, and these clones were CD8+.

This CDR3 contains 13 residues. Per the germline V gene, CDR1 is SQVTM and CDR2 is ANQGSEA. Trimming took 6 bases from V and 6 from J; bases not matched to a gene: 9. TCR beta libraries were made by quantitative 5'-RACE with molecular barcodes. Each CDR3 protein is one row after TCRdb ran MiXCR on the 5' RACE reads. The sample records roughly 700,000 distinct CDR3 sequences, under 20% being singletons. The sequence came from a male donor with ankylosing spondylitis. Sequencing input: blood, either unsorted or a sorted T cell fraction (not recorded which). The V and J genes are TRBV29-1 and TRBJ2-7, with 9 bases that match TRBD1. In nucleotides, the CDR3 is TGCAGCGTCCCTGGACAGGGGATGGGCGAGCAGTACTTC. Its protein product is CSVPGQGMGEQYF.